Detailed here is one T cell receptor (beta chain). Its cognate antigen has yet to be identified. The record has no base qualities; no much larger clone is one base away. Including the terminal cysteine and phenylalanine, the CDR3 comprises 18 residues. Of all the DNA, just the CDR3 is kept, 54 bases in frame from base 1. Trimming leaves V shorter by 2 bases and J shorter by 2 bases, with the junction holding 14 bases beyond the gene matches. As encoded in the germline V gene, CDR1 is SGHTA while CDR2 is FQGNSA. The library came from the immunoSEQ multiplex PCR assay. As stored in TCRdb, this immuneACCESS dataset retains in-frame rearrangements with V and J assigned. A fraction of the clones does not appear; measured against another copy, unresolved V genes explain less than half of the discrepancy, and the remainder lacks a known reason. Counted in this sample were under 450,000 clones; 85% to 95% of them appeared once. Roughly 0.02% of the sample comes from the top ten.

This sample is part of a study of shared T cell receptors in the human thymus (dated by TCRdb to about 2021). About the full investigation: The study examined how the human thymus generates shared, self-reactive T-cell receptor alpha chains.

The specimen sequenced was thymocytes. The TCR comes from a human donor. The rearrangement joined TRBV7-2 to TRBJ1-2; 7 bases in the junction line up with TRBD1. The DNA sequence follows: TGTGCCAGCAGCTTACGCCCCATTCCGTGGACAGGCAACTATGGCTACACCTTC. It translates as CASSLRPIPWTGNYGYTF.